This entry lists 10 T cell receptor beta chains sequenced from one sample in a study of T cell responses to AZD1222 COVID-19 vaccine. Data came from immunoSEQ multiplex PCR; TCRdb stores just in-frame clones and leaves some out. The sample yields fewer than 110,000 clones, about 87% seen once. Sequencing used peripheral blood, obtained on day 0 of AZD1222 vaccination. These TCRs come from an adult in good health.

CDR3 region: CASSSEGTHSGELFF. The CDR3 nucleotides read TGTGCCAGCAGTTCGGAGGGGACACATAGCGGGGAGCTGTTTTTT. The chain has TRBV6-4 and TRBJ2-2; perhaps D is TRBD1 or TRBD2 (6 bases each). Germline lookup yields CDR1 MRHNA and CDR2 SNTAGT. Between the trimmed V and J ends, which lost 5 bases and 7 bases, there was a span of 17 bases. The CDR3 covers 15 residues.

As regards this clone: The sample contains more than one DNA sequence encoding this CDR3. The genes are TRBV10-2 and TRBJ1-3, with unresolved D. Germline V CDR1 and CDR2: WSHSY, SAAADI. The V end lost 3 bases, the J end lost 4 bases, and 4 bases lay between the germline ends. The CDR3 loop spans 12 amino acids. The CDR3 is CASSDGGNTIYF. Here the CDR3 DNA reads TGCGCCAGCAGTGATGGAGGAAACACCATATATTTT.

CDR3 loop: CASSGGNTIYF. Written as DNA, the CDR3 is TGTGCCAGCAGTGGGGGAAACACCATATATTTT. This chain connects TRBV6-6 to TRBJ1-3; the D is unclear. V lost 5 bases to trimming and J lost 4 bases, with 3 bases between them. This CDR3 has 11 residues. Germline V gene lookup returns CDR1 MNHNY and CDR2 SVGAGI (reference sequence).

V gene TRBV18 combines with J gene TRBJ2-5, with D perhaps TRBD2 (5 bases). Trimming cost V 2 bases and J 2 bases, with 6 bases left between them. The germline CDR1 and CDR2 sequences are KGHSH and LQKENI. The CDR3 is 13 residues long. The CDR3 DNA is TGTGCCAGCTCACCAGGACTTCAAGAGACCCAGTACTTC. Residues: CASSPGLQETQYF.

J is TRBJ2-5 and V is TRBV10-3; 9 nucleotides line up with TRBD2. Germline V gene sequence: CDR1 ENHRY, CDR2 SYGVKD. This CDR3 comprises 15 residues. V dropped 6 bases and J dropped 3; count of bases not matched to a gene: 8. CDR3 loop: CAIRGGAGGEETQYF. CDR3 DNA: TGTGCCATCAGGGGGGGAGCGGGAGGCGAAGAGACCCAGTACTTC.

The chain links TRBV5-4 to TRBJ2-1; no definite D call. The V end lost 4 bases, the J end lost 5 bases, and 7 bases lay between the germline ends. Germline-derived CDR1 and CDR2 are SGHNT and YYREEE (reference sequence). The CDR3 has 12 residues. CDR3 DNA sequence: TGTGCCAGCAGCAATATAAACAATGAGCAGTTCTTC. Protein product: CASSNINNEQFF.

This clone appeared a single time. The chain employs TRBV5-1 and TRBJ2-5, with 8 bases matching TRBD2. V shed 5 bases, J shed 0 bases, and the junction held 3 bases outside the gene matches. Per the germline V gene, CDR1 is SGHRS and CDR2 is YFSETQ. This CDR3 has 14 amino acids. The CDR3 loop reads CASRTSDNQETQYF. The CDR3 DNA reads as TGCGCCAGCAGGACTAGCGACAACCAAGAGACCCAGTACTTC.

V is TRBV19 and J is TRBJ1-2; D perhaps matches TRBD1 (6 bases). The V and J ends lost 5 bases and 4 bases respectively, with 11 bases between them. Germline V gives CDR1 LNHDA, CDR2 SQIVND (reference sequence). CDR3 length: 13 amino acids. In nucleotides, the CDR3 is TGTGCCAGTAGTGAACAGGGTCCCTATGGCTACACCTTC. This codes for CASSEQGPYGYTF. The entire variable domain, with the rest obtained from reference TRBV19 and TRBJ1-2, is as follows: DGGITQSPKYLFRKEGQNVTLSCEQNLNHDAMYWYRQDPGQGLRLIYYSQIVNDFQKGDIAEGYSVSREKKESFPLTVTSAQKNPTAFYLCASSEQGPYGYTFGSGTRLTVV.

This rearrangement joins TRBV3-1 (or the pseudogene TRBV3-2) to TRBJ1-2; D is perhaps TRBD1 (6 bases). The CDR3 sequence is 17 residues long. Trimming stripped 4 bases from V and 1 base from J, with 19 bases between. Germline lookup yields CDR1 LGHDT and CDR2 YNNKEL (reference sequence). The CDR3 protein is CASSPTGGRFHNYGYTF. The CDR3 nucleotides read TGTGCCAGCAGCCCCACCGGGGGGCGTTTCCATAACTATGGCTACACCTTC.

The CDR3 reads CASSPRGPDTQYF. The CDR3 coding sequence is TGTGCCAGCAGCCCGAGGGGTCCCGATACGCAGTATTTT. The rearrangement uses TRBV7-9 and TRBJ2-3, with D perhaps matching TRBD1 or TRBD2 (5 bases each). V was cut by 5 bases and J by 6 bases, with 12 bases left in between. The length of the CDR3 is 13 residues. Germline V lookup: CDR1 SEHNR, CDR2 FQNEAQ (reference sequence).